This TCR beta chain was profiled in a study of monozygotic twins with inflammatory bowel disease. Germline V gives CDR1 SGHRS, CDR2 YFSETQ. The CDR3 extends over 19 amino acids. TCRdb reprocessed the 5' RACE reads and keeps a single row for each CDR3 protein, giving no DNA. The repertoire table contains around 140,000 distinct CDR3 sequences. The sequence was obtained from a human donor with ulcerative colitis or Crohn's disease, or a healthy co-twin of an affected twin (not recorded which). The sequenced sample was blood. The chain couples TRBV5-1 to TRBJ2-1; absent DNA, TCRdb's TRBD2 call cannot be checked. CDR3 sequence reads: CASSLLGLAGYSSYNEQFF. Filled out from reference TRBV5-1 and TRBJ2-1, the complete variable domain reads KAGVTQTPRYLIKTRGQQVTLSCSPISGHRSVSWYQQTPGQGLQFLFEYFSETQRNKGNFPGRFSGRQFSNSRSEMNVSTLELGDSALYLCASSLLGLAGYSSYNEQFFGPGTRLTVL.